Listed below are T cell receptor beta chains from one sample, sequenced in a study of shared clonotypes between healthy human individuals. Generated by immunoSEQ multiplex PCR, the TCRdb table keeps only in-frame clones and is missing some. The sample carries around 1.9 million clones, approximately 94% recorded once. The sequencing sample was made of naive CD8+ T cells from PBMCs. The receptor set was obtained from a man younger than 30 in good health. Some clones in this sample may be carry-over from other donors' samples. The CDR3 runs from the conserved cysteine through the conserved F or W. A D gene is named only where the DNA matches it firmly. The listing skips clone size in some rows; elsewhere it reads once, few, many or a size class.

v_gene	abundance	d_gene	j_gene	CDR3nt	CDR3aa
TRBV5-5	.	.	TRBJ1-1	TGTGCCAGCAGCTTCTACAGGGTGAACACTGAAGCTTTCTTT	CASSFYRVNTEAFF
TRBV2	few	.	TRBJ1-1	TGTGCCAGCAGAGAGGATAGGGGCACTGAAGCTTTCTTT	CASREDRGTEAFF
TRBV6-6	.	TRBD1	TRBJ2-3	TGTGCCGGGAGGGACAGGGCCACAGATACGCAGTATTTT	CAGRDRATDTQYF
TRBV28	.	.	TRBJ1-5	TGTGCCAGCACAGGCTACAATCAGCCCCAGCATTTT	CASTGYNQPQHF
TRBV4-2	.	.	TRBJ2-7	TGTGCCAGCAGCCAAGCAGACTCCTACGAGCAGTACTTC	CASSQADSYEQYF
TRBV27	.	.	TRBJ2-3	TGTGCCAGCAGTTTACTTAGCGCGAGGAGGACAGATACGCAGTATTTT	CASSLLSARRTDTQYF
TRBV5-1	.	.	TRBJ2-2	TGCGCCAGCAGCTTCGGGGGGCATGGGCTGTTTTTT	CASSFGGHGLFF
TRBV2	.	.	TRBJ2-5	TGTGCCAGCAGGAAACGACCGGACGGTTTCCAAGAGACCCAGTACTTC	CASRKRPDGFQETQYF
TRBV7-2	.	.	TRBJ1-1	TGTGCCAGCAGCTTATGGCCCCCCCCAGGGGCGGACACTGAAGCTTTCTTT	CASSLWPPPGADTEAFF
TRBV30	.	TRBD2	TRBJ2-1	TGTGCCTGGAGTGCCCAGGGACTAGCGGCCTACAATGAGCAGTTCTTC	CAWSAQGLAAYNEQFF
TRBV7-3	.	.	TRBJ2-1	TGTGCCAGCAGCTCCCACCTTGCGGTCTCCTACAATGAGCAGTTCTTC	CASSSHLAVSYNEQFF
TRBV6-5	.	.	TRBJ1-1	TGTGCCAGCAGTTACAATAAGGGGCGCACTGAAGCTTTCTTT	CASSYNKGRTEAFF
TRBV9	.	TRBD1	TRBJ2-7	TGTGCCAGCAGCGCGTCCGGGACAGCCTACGAGCAGTACTTC	CASSASGTAYEQYF
TRBV30	.	TRBD1	TRBJ1-2	TGTGCCTGGAGCCCCGGGACAGGGACTTATGGCTACACCTTC	CAWSPGTGTYGYTF
TRBV19	.	.	TRBJ2-3	TGTGCCAGTAGTACAGGGGCGAGAGATACGCAGTATTTT	CASSTGARDTQYF
TRBV5-6	.	.	TRBJ2-3	TGTGCCAGCCAAGGACCCCCCGGTCCAGATACGCAGTATTTT	CASQGPPGPDTQYF
TRBV29-1	.	TRBD1	TRBJ1-2	TGCAGCGTTCAGGGACAGGGGGAACCCCCCTATGGCTACACCTTC	CSVQGQGEPPYGYTF
TRBV7-6	.	TRBD2	TRBJ2-2	TGTGCCAGCAGTGTAGCGGGAGTAGTCTCCGGGGAGCTGTTTTTT	CASSVAGVVSGELFF
TRBV7-6	.	.	TRBJ1-4	TGTGCCAGCAGACGACGGACCGCAACTAATGAAAAACTGTTTTTT	CASRRRTATNEKLFF
TRBV10-1	.	TRBD2	TRBJ2-1	TGCGCCAGCAGTGAAATCAGACCGGGACTAGCGGGAATAGAGCAGTTCTTC	CASSEIRPGLAGIEQFF